What follows are 30 T cell receptor beta chains derived from one specimen sequenced in a study of T cell repertoires in cytomegalovirus infection. A single record per CDR3 protein comes from TCRdb applying MiXCR to the reads. The sample has some 390,000 distinct CDR3 sequences; approximately 18% are singletons. Sequencing was performed on PBMCs. Receptors originate from a human donor in good health (CMV status not recorded). Some clones in this sample may be carry-over from other donors' samples.

V and J are TRBV29-1 and TRBJ2-5; D remains unclear. V shed 0 bases and J shed 7 bases, with 15 bases lying between them. This CDR3 has 14 residues. Germline CDR1 reads SQVTM; CDR2 reads ANQGSEA. In DNA, the CDR3 is TGCAGCGTTGAAGACGGAGTAGCCGTTTTGACCCAGTACTTC. Its translation: CSVEDGVAVLTQYF.

This clonotype was seen ten or more times. The chain employs TRBV7-2 and TRBJ1-2; 11 nucleotides align to TRBD1. The germline V gene has CDR1 SGHTA and CDR2 FQGNSA. Losses at the gene ends were 5 bases for V and 3 bases for J; bases not matched to a gene: 5. This CDR3 has 15 residues. This CDR3 is CASSPGQGVYYGYTF. CDR3 nucleotides: TGTGCCAGCAGCCCGGGACAGGGGGTTTACTATGGCTACACCTTC. The full variable domain, in which reference TRBV7-2 and TRBJ1-2 provide the parts outside the CDR3, is GAGVSQSPSNKVTEKGKDVELRCDPISGHTALYWYRQSLGQGLEFLIYFQGNSAPDKSGLPSDRFSAERTGGSVSTLTIQRTQQEDSAVYLCASSPGQGVYYGYTFGSGTRLTVV.

CDR3 residues: CSASGPYQETQYF. The CDR3 DNA follows: TGCAGTGCTAGCGGGCCCTATCAAGAGACCCAGTACTTC. The chain employs TRBV20-1 and TRBJ2-5; no reliable D call. CDR1 DFQATT and CDR2 SNEGSKA come from the germline V gene (reference sequence). The CDR3 runs 13 residues. The germline V and J ends were trimmed by 3 bases and 2 bases, with 10 bases remaining between them.

The genes are TRBV20-1 and TRBJ1-2; 8 positions match TRBD1. Losses at the gene ends were 5 bases for V and 4 bases for J; bases not matched to a gene: 6. The CDR3 has 13 residues. Germline CDR1 and CDR2: DFQATT and SNEGSKA (reference sequence). The CDR3 spells CSASGGSGYGYTF. The DNA of the CDR3 is TGCAGTGCTTCAGGGGGCTCGGGCTATGGCTACACCTTC.

On this clonotype itself: One end of the junction fails to match germline, which may point to a read error. The genes are TRBV30 and TRBJ2-1, with 7 bases lining up with TRBD2. Germline V CDR1 and CDR2: GTSNPN, SVGIG (reference sequence). This CDR3 has 14 amino acids. The CDR3, as DNA: TGTGCCTGGAATGGCGGGAGCTCCCACAATGAGCAGTTCTTC. Amino acid sequence: CAWNGGSSHNEQFF.

A word on this clonotype: One junction end disagrees with the germline gene, perhaps due to a read error. This chain joins TRBV7-2 and TRBJ2-2; TRBD2 agrees at 8 bases. Per the germline V gene, CDR1 is SGHTA and CDR2 is FQGNSA. The CDR3 loop spans 12 amino acids. The CDR3 protein is CASSLVSGGLVF. The CDR3 nucleotides read TGTGCCAGCAGCTTAGTGTCGGGGGGGCTGGTATTT. Full variable domain (remainder filled in from reference TRBV7-2 and TRBJ2-2): GAGVSQSPSNKVTEKGKDVELRCDPISGHTALYWYRQSLGQGLEFLIYFQGNSAPDKSGLPSDRFSAERTGGSVSTLTIQRTQQEDSAVYLCASSLVSGGLVFGEGSRLTVL.

This clonotype was seen repeatedly, ten times or more. CDR3 sequence: CASSFQRGEQETQYF. CDR3 nucleotides: TGTGCCAGCAGCTTCCAGCGGGGGGAACAAGAGACCCAGTACTTC. This chain uses TRBV7-2 with TRBJ2-5; TRBD2 matches 9 bases. Losses at the gene ends were 3 bases for V and 2 bases for J; bases not matched to a gene: 4. The CDR3 loop spans 15 amino acids. CDR1 and CDR2 (germline): SGHTA, FQGNSA.

This rearrangement joins TRBV2 to TRBJ2-3; TRBD2 might be the D (5 bases). The CDR3 spans 17 residues. V lost 7 bases to trimming and J lost 6 bases, with 26 bases between them. Per germline, CDR1 SNHLY and CDR2 FYNNEI. This CDR3 reads CASKIPRAGPDSDTQYF. The CDR3 nucleotides are TGTGCCAGCAAGATCCCTAGGGCGGGCCCTGATTCCGATACGCAGTATTTT.

The chain is built from TRBV20-1 and TRBJ2-7, with 7 bases aligning to TRBD1. Trimming removed 3 bases from V and 4 bases from J; junction bases left unmatched: 6. The CDR3 is 13 amino acids. Looked up from germline, CDR1 is DFQATT and CDR2 is SNEGSKA (reference sequence). The CDR3 sequence: CSARDRRTYEQYF. CDR3 nucleotides: TGCAGTGCTAGGGACAGGAGAACGTACGAGCAGTACTTC.

This chain connects TRBV2 to TRBJ1-2; 8 bases are shared with TRBD1. The V gene's germline CDR1 is SNHLY and CDR2 FYNNEI. CDR3 length equals 14 residues. Losses at the gene ends were 10 bases for V and 4 bases for J; bases not matched to a gene: 11. DNA of the CDR3: TGTGCCATAACCAAAATGGACAGGGCCTATGGCTACACCTTC. Amino acid sequence: CAITKMDRAYGYTF.

This clonotype was seen repeatedly, ten times or more. The V gene is TRBV7-8, the J gene TRBJ2-1; TRBD1 agrees at 7 bases. Losses at the gene ends were 5 bases for V and 8 bases for J; bases not matched to a gene: 15. CDR1 is SGHVS and CDR2 is FQNEAQ in the germline V gene. This CDR3 is built from 16 residues. The CDR3 DNA is TGTGCCAGCAGCCGCCGGGACAGTGTAGTTTTGGATGAGCAGTTCTTC. This codes for CASSRRDSVVLDEQFF. The whole variable domain, remainder taken from reference TRBV7-8 and TRBJ2-1, is GAGVSQSPRYKVAKRGQDVALRCDPISGHVSLFWYQQALGQGPEFLTYFQNEAQLDKSGLPSDRFFAERPEGSVSTLKIQRTQQEDSAVYLCASSRRDSVVLDEQFFGPGTRLTVL.

The chain employs TRBV19 and TRBJ1-2; D perhaps matches TRBD1 (5 bases). V was trimmed by 7 bases and J by 7 bases, leaving 13 bases between them. CDR3 length equals 12 residues. Per germline, CDR1 LNHDA and CDR2 SQIVND (reference sequence). CDR3 sequence reads: CASTGQGLGYTF. The CDR3 DNA reads TGTGCCAGTACAGGCCAGGGTCTTGGCTACACCTTC.

This clonotype was detected ten times or more. The rearrangement uses TRBV7-2 and TRBJ1-5, with D possibly TRBD1 on 5 matching bases. The germline gives CDR1 SGHTA, CDR2 FQGNSA. V lost 5 bases, J lost 4 bases, and 15 bases lay in between. The CDR3 runs 15 residues. The CDR3 region is CASSPGGGMNQPQHF. DNA of the CDR3: TGTGCCAGCAGCCCAGGTGGGGGTATGAATCAGCCCCAGCATTTT.

The chain couples TRBV20-1 to TRBJ1-1; D possibly corresponds to TRBD1 (6 bases). The CDR3 extends over 15 amino acids. Trimming cost V 4 bases and J 1 base, with 16 bases left between them. Per germline, CDR1 DFQATT and CDR2 SNEGSKA (reference sequence). In nucleotides, the CDR3 is TGCAGTGCTACCTTATTGGGGGGGCCGAACACTGAAGCTTTCTTT. This encodes CSATLLGGPNTEAFF.

The chain joins TRBV12-5 to TRBJ2-3; a weak D match, TRBD2 (6 bases). Trimming took 0 bases from V and 0 from J, leaving 13 bases between them. The CDR3 totals 17 residues. Germline V lookup: CDR1 LGHNT, CDR2 FRNRAP. This CDR3 reads CASGLVPDGTSTDTQYF. The CDR3 nucleotides are TGTGCTAGTGGTTTGGTGCCTGATGGGACTAGCACAGATACGCAGTATTTT.

There are a few counts of this clonotype. V is TRBV7-2 and J is TRBJ2-5; 10 positions agree with TRBD2. CDR1 is SGHTA, CDR2 FQGNSA, per germline. This CDR3 spans 15 amino acids. J lost 2 bases, V lost 2 bases, and 2 bases had no gene match. The CDR3 DNA reads TGTGCCAGCAGCTTAAAGACTAGCGGGCAAGAGACCCAGTACTTC. This translates into CASSLKTSGQETQYF.

This clonotype showed up just a few times. This sequence joins TRBV28 and TRBJ1-5; D uncertain. Trimming stripped 6 bases from V and 4 bases from J, with 13 bases between. The CDR3 has 14 amino acids. Germline V gene lookup returns CDR1 MDHEN and CDR2 SYDVKM. The CDR3 nucleotides read TGTGCCAGCAGCCTCCCTCACGGGAATCAGCCCCAGCATTTT. Its translation: CASSLPHGNQPQHF.

The chain carries TRBV20-1 and TRBJ1-1; 9 bases are a match to TRBD1. Germline values: CDR1 DFQATT, CDR2 SNEGSKA (reference sequence). V shed 1 base and J 4 bases; nucleotides not matched to a gene: 7. This CDR3 is 15 amino acids long. CDR3 sequence reads: CSARGGTGIGTEAFF. CDR3 DNA: TGCAGTGCTAGAGGCGGGACAGGGATCGGCACTGAAGCTTTCTTT.

In its sample, this clonotype was seen a few times. V usage is TRBV10-3 and J usage is TRBJ2-1; 9 bases fit TRBD1. CDR1 and CDR2 from the germline V gene are ENHRY and SYGVKD. V lost 8 bases, J lost 8 bases, and 7 bases stayed unmatched. This CDR3 has 13 residues. Written as DNA, the CDR3 is TGTGCCATCGGCCGGGACAGGGAAGATGAGCAGTTCTTC. Amino acid sequence: CAIGRDREDEQFF.

This clonotype was picked up a small number of times. The rearrangement uses TRBV15 and TRBJ1-3; 9 bases are shared with TRBD1. V dropped 1 base and J dropped 4; count of bases not matched to a gene: 2. There are 15 residues in the CDR3. Germline V lookup: CDR1 LNHNV, CDR2 YYDKDF (reference sequence). DNA for the CDR3: TGTGCCACCAGCAGAGCCGGGACAGGGGGAAACACCATATATTTT. Protein: CATSRAGTGGNTIYF.

This chain joins TRBV27 and TRBJ1-5, with D hard to call. V lost 6 bases and J lost 7, with 19 bases in between. The CDR3 consists of 15 residues. Germline V gives CDR1 MNHEY, CDR2 SMNVEV (reference sequence). CDR3 sequence: CASRINSLFEQPQHF. In nucleotides, the CDR3 is TGTGCCAGCAGGATAAACAGTCTTTTTGAACAGCCCCAGCATTTT.

This clonotype occurred a few times. J is TRBJ2-5 and V is TRBV6-2 or TRBV6-3, with a weak D call TRBD2 (6 bases). Germline CDR1 and CDR2: MNHEY and SVGEGT. V dropped 11 bases and J dropped 2 bases, with 12 bases sitting between them. This CDR3 has 12 residues. CDR3 loop: CAGGTVQETQYF. The CDR3 nucleotides read TGTGCCGGAGGGACTGTACAAGAGACCCAGTACTTC.

The rearrangement uses TRBV2 and TRBJ2-7, with TRBD1 matching over 9 bases. With V trimmed by 5 bases and J by 4 bases, 9 bases remained unmatched. The germline V gene encodes CDR1 SNHLY and CDR2 FYNNEI. The length of the CDR3 is 15 residues. The CDR3 sequence is CASSPTRTGAYEQYF. The CDR3 DNA reads TGTGCCAGCAGTCCCACGCGGACAGGGGCATACGAGCAGTACTTC. The full variable domain, rest sourced from reference TRBV2 and TRBJ2-7, is EPEVTQTPSHQVTQMGQEVILRCVPISNHLYFYWYRQILGQKVEFLVSFYNNEISEKSEIFDDQFSVERPDGSNFTLKIRSTKLEDSAMYFCASSPTRTGAYEQYFGPGTRLTVT.

On this clonotype: As the CDR3 is not closed by the conserved phenylalanine or tryptophan, this likely results from a read error. The rearrangement links TRBV7-6 to TRBJ2-7; 10 bases align to TRBD2. Germline CDR1 SGHVS, CDR2 FNYEAQ. The V gene end was trimmed by 1 base and the J gene end by 5 bases; junction bases not matched to a gene: 8. The CDR3 is 16 amino acids. CDR3 in amino acids: CASSLDGLAGGHEQYS. The DNA for the CDR3 is TGTGCCAGCAGCTTAGACGGATTAGCGGGAGGCCACGAGCAGTACTCC.

This clonotype was seen repeatedly, ten times or more. CDR3 nucleotide sequence: TGTGCCAGCACCTCGGGACTAGCGGTCAATGAGCAGTTCTTC. Protein product: CASTSGLAVNEQFF. This chain joins TRBV7-9 and TRBJ2-1; 11 nucleotides line up with TRBD2. The CDR3 has 14 residues. The J segment lost 6 bases and the V segment lost 7 bases, leaving 5 bases of the junction unmatched. Germline CDR1 is SEHNR and CDR2 is FQNEAQ (reference sequence).

V and J are TRBV7-2 and TRBJ2-1; 8 nucleotides match TRBD2. CDR1 and CDR2 (germline): SGHTA, FQGNSA. V shed 1 base, J shed 9 bases, and the junction held 5 bases outside the gene matches. The CDR3 is 14 residues long. The CDR3 nucleotides read TGTGCCAGCAGCTTAGTTGGTAGCGGGGCTGAGCAGTTCTTC. Amino acid sequence: CASSLVGSGAEQFF.

This clonotype was seen only a few times. The chain combines TRBV5-6 with TRBJ2-5; weak D call: TRBD2 (6 bases). V gave up 6 bases and J gave up 4 bases, with 13 bases separating them. Germline assignment: CDR1 SGHDT and CDR2 YYEEEE. The CDR3 extends over 13 amino acids. CDR3 sequence reads: CASNPGDGETQYF. The CDR3 DNA reads TGTGCCAGCAACCCGGGGGACGGAGAGACCCAGTACTTC.

This clonotype showed up just a few times. This sequence joins TRBV10-3 and TRBJ1-5; 11 positions agree with TRBD1. Trimming removed 6 bases from V and 0 bases from J; junction bases left unmatched: 7. Germline V gene sequence: CDR1 ENHRY, CDR2 SYGVKD. The CDR3 has 17 residues. For the CDR3, the DNA is TGTGCCATCAGCGCAATGGGACAGGGGGTTAGCAATCAGCCCCAGCATTTT. It specifies CAISAMGQGVSNQPQHF.

There are many counts of this clonotype. The V gene is TRBV12-3 or TRBV12-4, the J gene TRBJ1-3; tentatively, D is TRBD1 (6 bases). The CDR3 is 15 residues long. The germline V and J ends were trimmed by 6 bases and 0 bases, with 12 bases remaining between them. The CDR3 loop reads CASRPQGLSGNTIYF. In DNA, the CDR3 is TGTGCCAGCAGGCCCCAGGGGCTCTCTGGAAACACCATATATTTT.

This clonotype was detected ten times or more. The gene calls are TRBV28 and TRBJ2-3, with TRBD1 matching over 8 bases. Germline CDR1 MDHEN, CDR2 SYDVKM. The J segment lost 1 base and the V segment lost 3 bases, leaving 9 bases of the junction unmatched. CDR3 length equals 17 residues. As DNA, the CDR3 is TGTGCCAGCAGTTTCTATTCGACAGGGGCAGGCACAGATACGCAGTATTTT. Its translation: CASSFYSTGAGTDTQYF.